A selection of T cell receptor beta chains follows, all from one sample in a study of blood T cell repertoires in COVID-19. Method: immunoSEQ multiplex PCR; TCRdb's copy keeps in-frame clones and lacks some. The data contain about 160,000 clones, roughly 85% of them singletons. Sequenced: peripheral blood. These receptor sequences come from a man aged 35 to 55 with acute or convalescent COVID-19. CDR3s include the opening cysteine and the closing phenylalanine or tryptophan. The D gene is left open where the match is weak. Rows give clone size only sometimes, using once, few, many, or a class for an expanded clone.

>TRBV2|.|TRBJ1-2|.
TGTGCCAGCAGTGACAGGGCTACCTATGGCTACACCTTC
CASSDRATYGYTF
>TRBV18|.|TRBJ1-1|.
TGTGCCAGCTCACGCAACCCGGGACAGAACACTGAAGCTTTCTTT
CASSRNPGQNTEAFF
>TRBV3-1/TRBV3-2|.|TRBJ2-7|TRBD2
TGTGCCAGCAGCCCATTTTGGCGGGGGGACCACGAGCAGTACTTC
CASSPFWRGDHEQYF
>TRBV28|.|TRBJ2-7|TRBD2
TGTGCCAGCAGTAGCAGCGGGGGTCGAGCCTACGAGCAGTACTTC
CASSSSGGRAYEQYF
>TRBV19|.|TRBJ1-2|.
TGTGCCAGTCATTTGGTAGGGGGTAGTGGCTACACCTTC
CASHLVGGSGYTF
>TRBV19|few|TRBJ2-1|TRBD2
TGTGCCAGTAGCCAAAGCGGGGGGAGATACAATGAGCAGTTCTTC
CASSQSGGRYNEQFF
>TRBV5-1|.|TRBJ1-2|.
TGCGCCAGCAGCTTGAGTCGGGGGACCTATGGCTACACCTTC
CASSLSRGTYGYTF
>TRBV19|few|TRBJ2-7|TRBD1
TGTGCCAGTAGTATGGGACAGGGGTCGTACTACGAGCAGTACTTC
CASSMGQGSYYEQYF
>TRBV6-1|.|TRBJ1-5|.
TGTGCCAGCAGGGGACTGATGGGGGGCAATCAGCCCCAGCATTTT
CASRGLMGGNQPQHF
>TRBV30|once|TRBJ1-2|TRBD1
TGTGCCTGGGATCCGGGACAGGGGAAATTCTCCAACTATGGCTACACCTTC
CAWDPGQGKFSNYGYTF
>TRBV3-1/TRBV3-2|.|TRBJ2-6|.
TGTGCCAGCAGCCCGGGGATCTCTGGGGCCAACGTCCTGACTTTC
CASSPGISGANVLTF
>TRBV6-6|.|TRBJ2-1|.
TGTGCCAGCAGATTGGAATCGGCCGCCGGCGGGCAGTTCTTC
CASRLESAAGGQFF
>TRBV7-3|.|TRBJ2-3|TRBD2
TGTGCCAGCAGCTTAAGGACTAGCCACCCTCCCTCAGATACGCAGTATTTT
CASSLRTSHPPSDTQYF
>TRBV2|.|TRBJ2-2|TRBD1
TGTGCCAGCCACGGGACAGCGAACACCGGGGAGCTGTTTTTT
CASHGTANTGELFF
>TRBV6-2/TRBV6-3|few|TRBJ1-1|.
TGTGCCAGCAGTTTCGCGGGGGGCGATGCTGAAGCTTTCTTT
CASSFAGGDAEAFF
>TRBV29-1|.|TRBJ1-2|TRBD1
TGCAGCTCAGGGACAGGGGGCCGTGGCTATGGCTACACCTTC
CSSGTGGRGYGYTF
>TRBV5-4|.|TRBJ2-3|.
TGTGCCAGCAGCCCGAACGGAGGGCGCACAGATACGCAGTATTTT
CASSPNGGRTDTQYF
>TRBV7-2|.|TRBJ2-3|TRBD1
TGTGCCAGCAGCTTAAATTCGCAGGGGGCGGGAGATACGCAGTATTTT
CASSLNSQGAGDTQYF
>TRBV30|.|TRBJ1-1|.
TGTGCCTGGAGTGCTCCGAACACTGAAGCTTTCTTT
CAWSAPNTEAFF
>TRBV30|.|TRBJ2-2|.
TGTGCCTGGAGTGTAGGGGGGGCCGGCGGGGAGCTGTTTTTT
CAWSVGGAGGELFF
>TRBV10-3|.|TRBJ2-3|TRBD1
TGTGCCATCAGTGCGGACAGGCTCGGCACAGATACGCAGTATTTT
CAISADRLGTDTQYF
>TRBV5-6|.|TRBJ2-5|.
TGTGCCAGCAGCCACCACAATGAAGAGACCCAGTACTTC
CASSHHNEETQYF
>TRBV7-9|.|TRBJ1-5|.
TGTGCCAGCAGCTTAGAAGGGCAGGGAAATCAGCCCCAGCATTTT
CASSLEGQGNQPQHF
>TRBV2|.|TRBJ1-5|.
TGTGCCAGCAGTTTCCGACAGGAAAAGCATTTT
CASSFRQEKHF
>TRBV24-1|.|TRBJ1-5|.
TGTGCCACCAGTGGCGATGGAATAGGGGGCAATCAGCCCCAGCATTTT
CATSGDGIGGNQPQHF